The 24 T cell receptor beta chains reported below all come from one sample, sequenced in a study of blood T cell repertoires in COVID-19. Generated by immunoSEQ multiplex PCR, the TCRdb table keeps only in-frame clones and is missing some. The sample carries approximately 350,000 clones, 89% recorded once. The sequencing sample was made of peripheral blood. The source is a man aged 40-49 years with acute or convalescent COVID-19.

The chain has TRBV9 and TRBJ1-6; maybe TRBD1 (5 bases). This CDR3 is 16 amino acids long. Looked up from germline, CDR1 is SGDLS and CDR2 is YYNGEE. With 1 base removed from V and 3 bases from J, the gap between germline ends came to 11 bases. Here the CDR3 reads CASSVTGGDYNSPLHF. CDR3 coding DNA: TGTGCCAGCAGCGTAACAGGCGGCGACTATAATTCACCCCTCCACTTT.

V and J are TRBV6-2 or TRBV6-3 and TRBJ2-1, with TRBD2 as a possible D gene (6 bases). Germline V gene data show CDR1 as MNHEY and CDR2 as SVGEGT. Trimming took off 6 bases at V and 0 bases at J, with 12 bases between the two ends. The CDR3 has 15 residues. The CDR3 coding sequence is TGTGCCAGCAGCGCCGGGACTGGCTCCTACAATGAGCAGTTCTTC. Translation: CASSAGTGSYNEQFF.

This clone was seen only a few times. The chain combines TRBV28 with TRBJ2-7; 7 bases map to TRBD1. The trim removed 8 bases at V and 3 bases at J, leaving 13 bases unmatched. Looked up from germline, CDR1 is MDHEN and CDR2 is SYDVKM. The CDR3 length is 15 residues. CDR3 nucleotides: TGTGCCAGCGTAGGGTCGGGACAGCTAATCTACGAGCAGTACTTC. It is translated as CASVGSGQLIYEQYF.

The rearrangement links TRBV21-1 to TRBJ1-2; TRBD1 is the table's D call and was not checked against the DNA. TRBV21-1 is deemed a pseudogene. The CDR3 loop spans 11 amino acids. CDR3 residues: CASSKEGAGTF. The CDR3, as DNA: TGTGCCAGCAGCAAAGAGGGGGCAGGGACCTTC.

V gene TRBV4-1 combines with J gene TRBJ2-1, with 12 bases identical to TRBD2. This CDR3 contains 18 residues. Trimming cost V 4 bases and J 5 bases; bases outside gene matches: 12. Germline CDR1 MGHRA, CDR2 YSYEKL. This CDR3 is CASSPLYRTSGDDNEQFF. The CDR3 DNA reads as TGCGCCAGCAGCCCCTTGTACCGGACTAGCGGGGACGACAATGAGCAGTTCTTC.

The sample holds one count of this clone. This chain connects TRBV27 to TRBJ2-7, with TRBD1 identical over 11 bases. J gave up 2 bases and V 0 bases, and 6 bases lay outside the gene matches. The CDR3 runs to 17 residues. In germline, CDR1 is MNHEY, CDR2 SMNVEV (reference sequence). The CDR3: CASSLSFRTGGAYEQYF. Here the CDR3 DNA reads TGTGCCAGCAGTTTATCGTTCCGGACAGGGGGCGCCTACGAGCAGTACTTC.

The chain combines TRBV7-2 with TRBJ1-2, with 10 bases aligning to TRBD1. The length of the CDR3 is 16 residues. V lost 3 bases and J lost 4; bases outside the gene matches: 8. Per germline, CDR1 SGHTA and CDR2 FQGNSA. CDR3: CASSLGRQGAGYGYTF. The CDR3 nucleotides read TGTGCCAGCAGCTTGGGGAGACAGGGGGCAGGCTATGGCTACACCTTC.

The V gene is TRBV7-9, the J gene TRBJ2-3; the match to TRBD2 covers 10 bases. The junction had 4 bases not matched to a gene; V was cut back by 3 bases and J by 4 bases. The CDR3 is 15 amino acids. Germline CDR1 is SEHNR and CDR2 is FQNEAQ (reference sequence). The CDR3 DNA reads as TGTGCCAGCAGCTTGCTAGCGGGAGCGGCAGATACGCAGTATTTT. Translated: CASSLLAGAADTQYF.

V and J are TRBV18 and TRBJ1-3, with D uncertain. V dropped 3 bases and J dropped 0 bases, with 21 bases sitting between them. Germline V lookup: CDR1 KGHSH, CDR2 LQKENI. The CDR3 is 19 amino acids. CDR3 amino acids: CASSPNTPRTGSSGNTIYF. CDR3 in DNA: TGTGCCAGCTCACCGAACACGCCGAGGACGGGAAGCTCTGGAAACACCATATATTTT. The full variable domain, completed using reference TRBV18 and TRBJ1-3, is NAGVMQNPRHLVRRRGQEARLRCSPMKGHSHVYWYRQLPEEGLKFMVYLQKENIIDESGMPKERFSAEFPKEGPSILRIQQVVRGDSAAYFCASSPNTPRTGSSGNTIYFGEGSWLTVV.

This chain links TRBV2 with TRBJ1-6, with a weak D call TRBD1 (6 bases). There are 17 residues in the CDR3. V lost 1 base and J 6 bases, leaving 16 bases between the germline ends. Per germline, CDR1 SNHLY and CDR2 FYNNEI. The CDR3 loop is CASSEGLGTISNSPLHF. The CDR3 nucleotides are TGTGCCAGCAGTGAAGGGCTTGGGACAATCTCTAATTCACCCCTCCACTTT.

The chain links TRBV28 to TRBJ2-1; 11 nucleotides agree with TRBD2. V dropped 5 bases and J dropped 10; count of bases not matched to a gene: 10. Per the germline V gene, CDR1 is MDHEN and CDR2 is SYDVKM. The CDR3 consists of 15 residues. The CDR3 DNA reads as TGTGCCAGCAGTCTCCTAGCGGGAGGCCCCATAGAGCAGTTCTTC. Amino acids: CASSLLAGGPIEQFF.

The V and J genes are TRBV18 and TRBJ2-7, with a possible D match to TRBD1 (6 bases). CDR1 and CDR2 (germline): KGHSH, LQKENI. Trimming shortened V by 3 bases and J by 2 bases, and 8 bases separated the two germline ends. The CDR3 has 13 amino acids. The CDR3 DNA is TGTGCCAGCTCACCGAGGGGGACCTACGAGCAGTACTTC. Protein: CASSPRGTYEQYF. The whole variable domain, remainder taken from reference TRBV18 and TRBJ2-7, is NAGVMQNPRHLVRRRGQEARLRCSPMKGHSHVYWYRQLPEEGLKFMVYLQKENIIDESGMPKERFSAEFPKEGPSILRIQQVVRGDSAAYFCASSPRGTYEQYFGPGTRLTVT.

The chain couples TRBV6-5 to TRBJ1-6, with TRBD1 identical over 11 bases. The CDR3 loop spans 15 amino acids. V gave up 7 bases and J gave up 7 bases; unmatched junction bases: 6. Germline V lookup: CDR1 MNHEY, CDR2 SVGAGI. CDR3 nucleotide sequence: TGTGCCAGCACCGTTGGGACAGGGGGGAATTCACCCCTCCACTTT. Amino acid sequence: CASTVGTGGNSPLHF.

This chain connects TRBV6-2 or TRBV6-3 to TRBJ2-2, with 8 nucleotides matching TRBD1. Per germline, CDR1 MNHEY and CDR2 SVGEGT. The CDR3 is 17 amino acids. With V trimmed by 3 bases and J by 6 bases, 12 bases remained unmatched. The chain's CDR3 is CASSYRGTGGKAGELFF. The CDR3 bases are TGTGCCAGCAGTTATCGAGGGACAGGCGGGAAAGCCGGGGAGCTGTTTTTT.

This chain links TRBV2 with TRBJ1-6, with 7 bases fitting TRBD1. V trimming: 7 bases; J trimming: 7 bases; junction bases outside the gene matches: 7. The CDR3 consists of 14 residues. CDR1 SNHLY and CDR2 FYNNEI come from the germline V gene. The CDR3 DNA sequence: TGTGCCAGCATGCCGGACAGGAACAATTCACCCCTCCACTTT. Encoded protein: CASMPDRNNSPLHF.

V gene TRBV2 combines with J gene TRBJ2-3, with 7 nucleotides matching TRBD2. This CDR3 comprises 14 residues. In germline, CDR1 is SNHLY, CDR2 FYNNEI. The V and J ends lost 4 bases and 4 bases, in that order; junction bases with no gene match: 5. CDR3 sequence: CASSVGTTADTQYF. The DNA of the CDR3 is TGTGCCAGCAGTGTTGGGACTACGGCAGATACGCAGTATTTT.

For the CDR3, the DNA is TGTGCCAGCAGCTTTGGCAGGGGAGAGACCCAGTACTTC. It translates to CASSFGRGETQYF. The chain employs TRBV7-8 and TRBJ2-5; weak D call: TRBD1 (6 bases). Germline CDR1 SGHVS, CDR2 FQNEAQ. This CDR3 comprises 13 residues. The V end lost 3 bases, the J end lost 4 bases, and 9 bases lay between the germline ends. Filled out from reference TRBV7-8 and TRBJ2-5, the complete variable domain reads GAGVSQSPRYKVAKRGQDVALRCDPISGHVSLFWYQQALGQGPEFLTYFQNEAQLDKSGLPSDRFFAERPEGSVSTLKIQRTQQEDSAVYLCASSFGRGETQYFGPGTRLLVL.

The chain joins TRBV29-1 to TRBJ2-1; D call uncertain. Germline V gives CDR1 SQVTM, CDR2 ANQGSEA. V lost 4 bases to trimming and J lost 3 bases, with 10 bases between them. This CDR3 is built from 13 residues. The CDR3: CSVAPLFYNEQFF. CDR3 DNA sequence: TGCAGCGTTGCGCCACTTTTCTACAATGAGCAGTTCTTC.

This sequence joins TRBV2 and TRBJ2-5; 9 bases map to TRBD2. V gave up 4 bases and J gave up 0 bases; unmatched junction bases: 18. Germline CDR1 reads SNHLY; CDR2 reads FYNNEI. This CDR3 spans 20 amino acids. The chain's CDR3 is CASSGGTSYGRVPYQETQYF. The CDR3 DNA reads as TGTGCCAGCAGTGGCGGGACTAGCTATGGGAGAGTTCCGTACCAAGAGACCCAGTACTTC.

This clone was detected once. V is TRBV6-5 and J is TRBJ1-6; 7 nucleotides match TRBD1. Germline V gene sequence: CDR1 MNHEY, CDR2 SVGAGI. This CDR3 contains 14 residues. The junction had 10 bases not matched to a gene; V was cut back by 8 bases and J by 9 bases. CDR3 DNA sequence: TGTGCCAGCGGAAGACAGGGCAACGTTTCACCCCTCCACTTT. As protein: CASGRQGNVSPLHF.

The chain carries TRBV5-6 and TRBJ2-1; TRBD2 is a possible D gene (5 bases). Trimming pared 4 bases from V and 12 bases from J, leaving 14 bases between. From germline, CDR1 is SGHDT and CDR2 YYEEEE. The CDR3 length is 12 residues. The CDR3 reads CASSGRLLWQFF. Here the CDR3 DNA reads TGTGCCAGCAGCGGACGACTACTATGGCAGTTCTTC. The full variable domain, with the rest looked up from reference TRBV5-6 and TRBJ2-1, is DAGVTQSPTHLIKTRGQQVTLRCSPKSGHDTVSWYQQALGQGPQFIFQYYEEEERQRGNFPDRFSGHQFPNYSSELNVNALLLGDSALYLCASSGRLLWQFFGPGTRLTVL.

V and J are TRBV5-4 and TRBJ2-7; 8 bases fit TRBD1. The V gene end was trimmed by 1 base and the J gene end by 9 bases; junction bases not matched to a gene: 6. The CDR3 has 13 residues. Germline V lookup: CDR1 SGHNT, CDR2 YYREEE (reference sequence). CDR3 protein: CASSLNDRGRQYF. DNA for the CDR3: TGTGCCAGCAGCTTGAACGACAGGGGACGGCAGTACTTC.

This clone was detected only once. The chain combines TRBV19 with TRBJ2-7, with TRBD1 matching 7 bases. The CDR3 has 13 residues. From germline, CDR1 is LNHDA and CDR2 SQIVND (reference sequence). V lost 4 bases to trimming and J lost 2 bases; unmatched junction nucleotides: 2. In nucleotides, the CDR3 is TGTGCCAGTAGTAGACAGGGAACCTACGAGCAGTACTTC. It translates to CASSRQGTYEQYF.

This clone was seen only once. The chain combines TRBV6-5 with TRBJ1-2; possibly TRBD1 for D (6 bases). The CDR3 totals 15 residues. Trimming removed 6 bases at V and 2 bases at J, with 16 bases between. CDR1 and CDR2 (germline): MNHEY, SVGAGI. CDR3 bases: TGTGCCAGCAGACAGATGGGGGCGAGAAACTATGGCTACACCTTC. Encoded protein: CASRQMGARNYGYTF.